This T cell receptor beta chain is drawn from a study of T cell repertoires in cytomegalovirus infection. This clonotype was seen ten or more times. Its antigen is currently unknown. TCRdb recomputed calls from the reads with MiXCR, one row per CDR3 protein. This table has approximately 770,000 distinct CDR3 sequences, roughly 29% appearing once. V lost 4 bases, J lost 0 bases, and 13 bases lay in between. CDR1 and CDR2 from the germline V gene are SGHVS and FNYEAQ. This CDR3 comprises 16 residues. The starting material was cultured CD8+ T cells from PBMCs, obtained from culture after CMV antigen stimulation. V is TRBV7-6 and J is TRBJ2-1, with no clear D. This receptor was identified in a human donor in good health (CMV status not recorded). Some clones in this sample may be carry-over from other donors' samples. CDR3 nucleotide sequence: TGTGCCAGCAGCTCTTCGGACCTTAACTCCTACAATGAGCAGTTCTTC. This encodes CASSSSDLNSYNEQFF.